Listed below are T cell receptor beta chains from one sample, sequenced in a study of OX40 agonist ivuxolimab in advanced cancers. Profiling relied on immunoSEQ multiplex PCR, and the TCRdb table lists in-frame clones only, not all of them. The sample lists tens of thousands of clones, 89% occurring once. The sample here was CD4+ or CD8+ T cells sorted from blood, taken in a trial of the OX40 agonist ivuxolimab. Every receptor here comes from an adult with an advanced solid tumor such as melanoma, head and neck, liver or kidney cancer. Each CDR3 is given with its conserved first and last residue. D genes are given only for firm matches. Only part of the rows carry a size: once, few, many, or a class if the clone is expanded.

CDR3 DNA: TGCGCCAGCAGCTTGTTGGGACAGGGGGCAGATACGCAGTATTTT
CDR3 protein: CASSLLGQGADTQYF
D gene: TRBD1
J gene: TRBJ2-3
CDR3 length: 15
clone size: NA
V gene: TRBV5-1

CDR3 DNA: TGTGCCAGCAGCGCTCCCATTACGGACACCGGGGAGCTGTTTTTT
CDR3 protein: CASSAPITDTGELFF
D gene: NA
J gene: TRBJ2-2
CDR3 length: 15
clone size: NA
V gene: TRBV9

CDR3 DNA: TGTGCCTGGAGTGACGGGGACTTCACTGAAGCTTTCTTT
CDR3 protein: CAWSDGDFTEAFF
D gene: NA
J gene: TRBJ1-1
CDR3 length: 13
clone size: few
V gene: TRBV30

CDR3 DNA: TGTGCCAGCAGCTACGGGGGGACGGTAACCTACGAGCAGTACTTC
CDR3 protein: CASSYGGTVTYEQYF
D gene: TRBD2
J gene: TRBJ2-7
CDR3 length: 15
clone size: NA
V gene: TRBV28

CDR3 DNA: TGCGCCAGCAGTGAGTGGAAGGGGGCGGAAAAACTGTTTTTT
CDR3 protein: CASSEWKGAEKLFF
D gene: TRBD1
J gene: TRBJ1-4
CDR3 length: 14
clone size: NA
V gene: TRBV10-1

CDR3 DNA: TGTGCCAGTAGTAGGAGGACAGGGGGCTCTGTCGCTCGTGAAGCTTTCTTT
CDR3 protein: CASSRRTGGSVAREAFF
D gene: TRBD1
J gene: TRBJ1-1
CDR3 length: 17
clone size: NA
V gene: TRBV19

CDR3 DNA: TGTGCCAGCTCAAGGGACAAAAATGAAAAACTGTTTTTT
CDR3 protein: CASSRDKNEKLFF
D gene: NA
J gene: TRBJ1-4
CDR3 length: 13
clone size: NA
V gene: TRBV18

CDR3 DNA: TGTGCCACCGCACGGGGCGTCCGAGAGACCCAGTACTTC
CDR3 protein: CATARGVRETQYF
D gene: NA
J gene: TRBJ2-5
CDR3 length: 13
clone size: NA
V gene: TRBV19

CDR3 DNA: TGTGCCAGTAGTCCTCGGGGAGCGGCGGACACCGGGGAGCTGTTTTTT
CDR3 protein: CASSPRGAADTGELFF
D gene: NA
J gene: TRBJ2-2
CDR3 length: 16
clone size: NA
V gene: TRBV19

CDR3 DNA: TGTGCCAGCTTTTCAACCGGGGCCCACCGCGAGCAGTACTTC
CDR3 protein: CASFSTGAHREQYF
D gene: NA
J gene: TRBJ2-7
CDR3 length: 14
clone size: NA
V gene: TRBV28

CDR3 DNA: TGTGCCAGCAGGGGAGACAGGATGAACACCGGGGAGCTGTTTTTT
CDR3 protein: CASRGDRMNTGELFF
D gene: NA
J gene: TRBJ2-2
CDR3 length: 15
clone size: NA
V gene: TRBV2

CDR3 DNA: TGTGCCAGCAGGTCCACTGAAGCTTTCTTT
CDR3 protein: CASRSTEAFF
D gene: NA
J gene: TRBJ1-1
CDR3 length: 10
clone size: NA
V gene: TRBV2

CDR3 DNA: TGTGCCTGGAAAGAGGACAGGGTTACCGGCTACACCTTC
CDR3 protein: CAWKEDRVTGYTF
D gene: TRBD1
J gene: TRBJ1-2
CDR3 length: 13
clone size: NA
V gene: TRBV30

CDR3 DNA: TGTGCCAGCAGACGTATTGGGACAGGGGGCGAAGAGACCCAGTACTTC
CDR3 protein: CASRRIGTGGEETQYF
D gene: TRBD1
J gene: TRBJ2-5
CDR3 length: 16
clone size: NA
V gene: TRBV5-6

CDR3 DNA: TGTGCCAGCAGTTCGGGACAGGGCCCTAATGAAAAACTGTTTTTT
CDR3 protein: CASSSGQGPNEKLFF
D gene: TRBD1
J gene: TRBJ1-4
CDR3 length: 15
clone size: NA
V gene: TRBV28

CDR3 DNA: TGTGCCAGTTCGGGCTACAATGAGCAGTTCTTC
CDR3 protein: CASSGYNEQFF
D gene: NA
J gene: TRBJ2-1
CDR3 length: 11
clone size: NA
V gene: TRBV27

CDR3 DNA: TGCGCCAGCAGCTCAACCCTAGGACTAGCGGGCTACAATGAGCAGTTCTTC
CDR3 protein: CASSSTLGLAGYNEQFF
D gene: TRBD2
J gene: TRBJ2-1
CDR3 length: 17
clone size: NA
V gene: TRBV5-1

CDR3 DNA: TGTGCCAGCAGCCCACACAAAGAGACCCAGTACTTC
CDR3 protein: CASSPHKETQYF
D gene: NA
J gene: TRBJ2-5
CDR3 length: 12
clone size: NA
V gene: TRBV11-2

CDR3 DNA: TGCAGCGTTGGGTCAAATGAGCAGTTCTTC
CDR3 protein: CSVGSNEQFF
D gene: NA
J gene: TRBJ2-1
CDR3 length: 10
clone size: few
V gene: TRBV29-1

CDR3 DNA: TGTGCCAGCAGCTTGGAGAAATCAGATACGCAGTATTTT
CDR3 protein: CASSLEKSDTQYF
D gene: NA
J gene: TRBJ2-3
CDR3 length: 13
clone size: NA
V gene: TRBV11-3

CDR3 DNA: TGTGCCAGCAGCGTTGACGTCGGGGCCTATAATTCACCCCTCCACTTT
CDR3 protein: CASSVDVGAYNSPLHF
D gene: NA
J gene: TRBJ1-6
CDR3 length: 16
clone size: NA
V gene: TRBV9

CDR3 DNA: TGCAGCGTTTGGGACAGGCTCAACGAGCAGTACTTC
CDR3 protein: CSVWDRLNEQYF
D gene: TRBD1
J gene: TRBJ2-7
CDR3 length: 12
clone size: NA
V gene: TRBV29-1

CDR3 DNA: TGTGCCACCAGCAGCTTGACAGTGAACACTGAAGCTTTCTTT
CDR3 protein: CATSSLTVNTEAFF
D gene: NA
J gene: TRBJ1-1
CDR3 length: 14
clone size: NA
V gene: TRBV15

CDR3 DNA: TGTGCCAGCAGCTTAGAGGTAGGGGACTACAATGAGCAGTTCTTC
CDR3 protein: CASSLEVGDYNEQFF
D gene: NA
J gene: TRBJ2-1
CDR3 length: 15
clone size: once
V gene: TRBV7-6

CDR3 DNA: TGTGCCAGCAGCTTAGCCTCCAGTTACAATGAGCAGTTCTTC
CDR3 protein: CASSLASSYNEQFF
D gene: NA
J gene: TRBJ2-1
CDR3 length: 14
clone size: NA
V gene: TRBV11-1

CDR3 DNA: TGTGCCAGTAGGAGGGACGGTAACTATGGCTACACCTTC
CDR3 protein: CASRRDGNYGYTF
D gene: NA
J gene: TRBJ1-2
CDR3 length: 13
clone size: NA
V gene: TRBV19

CDR3 DNA: TGTGCCAGCAGCCAGCCCCTAGCCGGGACTAGCGGGAACATTCAGTACTTC
CDR3 protein: CASSQPLAGTSGNIQYF
D gene: TRBD2
J gene: TRBJ2-4
CDR3 length: 17
clone size: once
V gene: TRBV4-2

CDR3 DNA: TGTGCCAGCAGTCCATCCGGGCGGATTGGTACTGAAGCTTTCTTT
CDR3 protein: CASSPSGRIGTEAFF
D gene: NA
J gene: TRBJ1-1
CDR3 length: 15
clone size: NA
V gene: TRBV28

CDR3 DNA: TGTGCCAGCAGTGGCCCCCCGTGGGGTAACTACAATGAGCAGTTCTTC
CDR3 protein: CASSGPPWGNYNEQFF
D gene: NA
J gene: TRBJ2-1
CDR3 length: 16
clone size: few
V gene: TRBV6-1

CDR3 DNA: TGTGCCAGCAGCGTCCAGGCGGAGGTGGAGACCCAGTACTTC
CDR3 protein: CASSVQAEVETQYF
D gene: NA
J gene: TRBJ2-5
CDR3 length: 14
clone size: NA
V gene: TRBV9

CDR3 DNA: TGTGCCAGCAGCCTCGCCCGGGACCTGAACACTGAAGCTTTCTTT
CDR3 protein: CASSLARDLNTEAFF
D gene: NA
J gene: TRBJ1-1
CDR3 length: 15
clone size: NA
V gene: TRBV7-9

CDR3 DNA: TGTGCCAGCAGTCCCCTGGGCAGGGGGCAATCTGGAAACACCATATATTTT
CDR3 protein: CASSPLGRGQSGNTIYF
D gene: TRBD1
J gene: TRBJ1-3
CDR3 length: 17
clone size: NA
V gene: TRBV28

CDR3 DNA: TGCAGCGTTGTAAGTGACATACTTCATGGCTACACCTTC
CDR3 protein: CSVVSDILHGYTF
D gene: NA
J gene: TRBJ1-2
CDR3 length: 13
clone size: NA
V gene: TRBV29-1

CDR3 DNA: TGTGCCACGGGGACCGCGAACACCGGGGAGCTGTTTTTT
CDR3 protein: CATGTANTGELFF
D gene: NA
J gene: TRBJ2-2
CDR3 length: 13
clone size: few
V gene: TRBV25-1

CDR3 DNA: TGTGCCAGCAGCCCTAAAGGGACTAGCGGTTACGAGCAGTACTTC
CDR3 protein: CASSPKGTSGYEQYF
D gene: TRBD2
J gene: TRBJ2-7
CDR3 length: 15
clone size: NA
V gene: TRBV11-2

CDR3 DNA: TGCGCCAGCAGGGGTCAGGGGGAAGGGGAAGCTTTCTTT
CDR3 protein: CASRGQGEGEAFF
D gene: TRBD1
J gene: TRBJ1-1
CDR3 length: 13
clone size: NA
V gene: TRBV5-1

CDR3 DNA: TGCAGCGTTCAAGTCATAGGGGAGAACACTGAAGCTTTCTTT
CDR3 protein: CSVQVIGENTEAFF
D gene: NA
J gene: TRBJ1-1
CDR3 length: 14
clone size: NA
V gene: TRBV29-1

CDR3 DNA: TGTGCCAGCAGCTCCTTTGGGCATGATGGCTACACCTTC
CDR3 protein: CASSSFGHDGYTF
D gene: NA
J gene: TRBJ1-2
CDR3 length: 13
clone size: NA
V gene: TRBV7-2

CDR3 DNA: TGTGCCAGCAGCGGGCCCGGTGGGGGAGGAGCAGATACGCAGTATTTT
CDR3 protein: CASSGPGGGGADTQYF
D gene: NA
J gene: TRBJ2-3
CDR3 length: 16
clone size: NA
V gene: TRBV9

CDR3 DNA: TGTGCCAGCAGCCTCCACCTAGCGGAATTGACCTACGAGCAGTACTTC
CDR3 protein: CASSLHLAELTYEQYF
D gene: TRBD2
J gene: TRBJ2-7
CDR3 length: 16
clone size: NA
V gene: TRBV4-2

CDR3 DNA: TGCGCCAGCAGCTTGGGACAAACCGAAGCTTTCTTT
CDR3 protein: CASSLGQTEAFF
D gene: NA
J gene: TRBJ1-1
CDR3 length: 12
clone size: NA
V gene: TRBV5-1

CDR3 DNA: TGCGCCTCAAGGTTTTCAATCGGGGGGGCTCCCTACGAGCAGTACTTC
CDR3 protein: CASRFSIGGAPYEQYF
D gene: TRBD2
J gene: TRBJ2-7
CDR3 length: 16
clone size: NA
V gene: TRBV5-1

CDR3 DNA: TGTGCCAGCTCACAGGGACAGGGAGATTATAATTCACCCCTCCACTTT
CDR3 protein: CASSQGQGDYNSPLHF
D gene: TRBD1
J gene: TRBJ1-6
CDR3 length: 16
clone size: NA
V gene: TRBV18

CDR3 DNA: TGTGCCAGCTGGGCATTCAATCAGCCCCAGCATTTT
CDR3 protein: CASWAFNQPQHF
D gene: NA
J gene: TRBJ1-5
CDR3 length: 12
clone size: once
V gene: TRBV28

CDR3 DNA: TGTGCCAGCTCTTTAGCTCCCCAAGAGACCCAGTACTTC
CDR3 protein: CASSLAPQETQYF
D gene: NA
J gene: TRBJ2-5
CDR3 length: 13
clone size: NA
V gene: TRBV18